What follows is one T cell receptor beta chain and its context. This entry is derived from a study of T-cell memory formation after mild COVID-19. Using its own MiXCR run on the 5' RACE reads, TCRdb lists one record per CDR3 protein. Among 150,000 to 200,000 distinct CDR3 sequences listed, under 14% were seen once. In germline, CDR1 is SNHLY, CDR2 FYNNEI. This CDR3 spans 13 amino acids. V gave up 7 bases and J gave up 6 bases, with 12 bases separating them. V usage is TRBV2 and J usage is TRBJ2-2; D is undetermined. The receptor comes from a man between 18 and 29 years old who had mild COVID-19 (a few samples of this study predate the infection). Cell type and time point are not known. Material for sequencing was PBMCs or a T cell subset sorted from them (not recorded which). The CDR3 reads CASKVEVSGELFF. The CDR3 DNA reads as TGTGCCAGCAAGGTCGAGGTCTCCGGGGAGCTGTTTTTT.